This T cell receptor beta chain was captured by sequencing in a study of blood T cell repertoires in COVID-19. Study-level background: T cells, B-cell-depleted T cells, or PBMCs provided the cDNA or gDNA that served as material.

This clone is a singleton in its sample. Participants were aged about 18 to 100 years from roughly 25 US areas. Assay: immunoSEQ multiplex PCR; the TCRdb copy retains only in-frame clones and omits some. The table shows 300,000 to 400,000 clones, with 85% occurring only once. The material sequenced was PBMCs or T cells enriched from blood (not recorded which). The TCR originated in a woman aged 25 to 39 who had been exposed to COVID-19.

CDR3 in DNA: TGCGCCAGCCGGAAAACAGGGACAGAAAAACTGTTTTTT. Translated, it gives CASRKTGTEKLFF. This chain links TRBV5-1 with TRBJ1-4, with D possibly being TRBD1 (6 bases). Trimming cost V 7 bases and J 8 bases, with 15 bases left between them. The CDR3 loop spans 13 amino acids. Germline CDR1 is SGHRS and CDR2 is YFSETQ.